This T cell receptor (beta chain) is drawn from a study of post-analysis software for immune sequencing data. On the study more broadly: Both relapsing-remitting and secondary progressive multiple sclerosis featured among the disease courses, as did progressive-relapsing multiple sclerosis.

Study conclusions and caveats: Significantly lower normalized Chao1 diversity was seen in multiple sclerosis patients than in controls. Those samples that were prepared in the same batch co-clustered strongly by F measure. Five or six TRBV segments (TRBV5-6, TRBV5-1 and TRBV20-1 among them) occurred more frequently in patients than in controls.

Included in the TCR beta cDNA libraries were unique molecular identifiers. Out of roughly 0.95 to 11 million T cells, about 500,000 cDNA molecules were generated. TCRdb itself ran the PCR reads through MiXCR, one entry per CDR3 protein. The sample holds about 400,000 distinct CDR3 sequences, around 37% seen once. In germline, CDR1 is SGHTA, CDR2 FQGNSA. CDR3 length: 15 residues. J gave up 7 bases and V 5 bases, and 7 bases lay outside the gene matches. In the case of this clonotype: Antigen specificity is unknown.

The receptor's source is a girl aged 5 to 17 with multiple sclerosis. The rearrangement links TRBV7-2 to TRBJ2-1; TRBD1 matches 11 bases. Material for sequencing was blood. CDR3 nucleotide sequence: TGTGCCAGCAGCCCGTGGGACAGGGGGTTTAATGAGCAGTTCTTC. Translated, it gives CASSPWDRGFNEQFF.